This entry lists 21 T cell receptor beta chains sequenced from one sample in a study of cytomegalovirus exposure and HLA in healthy donors. Both 60 Vbeta primers and 13 Jbeta primers went into the PCR. TCRdb's table, derived via immunoSEQ multiplex PCR, lists solely in-frame clones and lacks some. Across some 140,000 clones, the top ten clones capture roughly 2% of the sample. Sequencing was performed on PBMCs. Receptor source: a woman aged 60-75 years in good health and CMV-seronegative.

This chain uses TRBV11-2 with TRBJ2-1; D unclear. The V gene's germline CDR1 is SGHAT and CDR2 FQNNGV. Trimming removed 4 bases from V and 10 bases from J, with 11 bases in between. The CDR3 contains 12 residues. Here the CDR3 DNA reads TGTGCCAGCAGCTCCCCCCGGGTAGAGCAGTTCTTC. Translating gives CASSSPRVEQFF.

The CDR3 spells CASSLDSSATDTQYF. The CDR3 DNA reads as TGTGCCAGCAGCTTAGATTCTAGCGCCACAGATACGCAGTATTTT. The V call is TRBV11-3, the J call TRBJ2-3, with D possibly matching TRBD2 (6 bases). Germline V gives CDR1 SGHNT, CDR2 YENEEA. This CDR3 is built from 15 residues. The ends were cut back, 0 bases at V and 2 bases at J, with 9 bases in the middle.

The chain couples TRBV19 to TRBJ1-4; D is possibly TRBD1 (6 bases). Germline V gene sequence: CDR1 LNHDA, CDR2 SQIVND (reference sequence). Trimming took off 6 bases at V and 5 bases at J, with 10 bases between the two ends. This CDR3 contains 13 residues. The DNA of the CDR3 is TGTGCCAGTAGGCAGGGGTCAAATGAAAAACTGTTTTTT. It is translated as CASRQGSNEKLFF.

V gene TRBV5-1 combines with J gene TRBJ1-6; 8 nucleotides agree with TRBD1. CDR1 SGHRS and CDR2 YFSETQ come from the germline V gene. V shed 3 bases and J 8 bases; nucleotides not matched to a gene: 7. This CDR3 spans 15 amino acids. The CDR3 spells CASSSTGVRDSPLHF. The CDR3 DNA follows: TGCGCCAGCAGCTCGACAGGGGTTCGGGATTCACCCCTCCACTTT.

V gene TRBV9 combines with J gene TRBJ2-3; 14 nucleotides line up with TRBD2. Germline-derived CDR1 and CDR2 are SGDLS and YYNGEE. This CDR3 is 18 amino acids long. J lost 4 bases, V lost 0 bases, and 7 bases had no gene match. CDR3 sequence: CASSVAWGTSGGSDTQYF. CDR3 bases: TGTGCCAGCAGCGTAGCTTGGGGGACTAGCGGGGGTTCAGATACGCAGTATTTT. Variable domain in full (rest from reference TRBV9 and TRBJ2-3): DSGVTQTPKHLITATGQRVTLRCSPRSGDLSVYWYQQSLDQGLQFLIQYYNGEERAKGNILERFSAQQFPDLHSELNLSSLELGDSALYFCASSVAWGTSGGSDTQYFGPGTRLTVL.

The gene calls are TRBV2 and TRBJ2-5; weak D call: TRBD2 (5 bases). The CDR3 sequence is 13 residues long. V lost 4 bases and J 4 bases, leaving 10 bases between the germline ends. CDR1 and CDR2 (germline): SNHLY, FYNNEI. CDR3 sequence: CASSATNIETQYF. The CDR3, as DNA: TGTGCCAGCAGTGCGACTAATATAGAGACCCAGTACTTC.

Concerning this clone itself: Germline and junction disagree at one end, which may indicate a read error. The rearrangement links TRBV5-4 to TRBJ2-5, with D possibly TRBD2 on 5 matching bases. Germline CDR1 and CDR2: SGHNT and YYREEE (reference sequence). The CDR3 spans 17 residues. CDR3 residues: CASSSGGSSAFQGTQYF. DNA for the CDR3: TGTGCCAGCAGCTCCGGTGGCAGTAGCGCATTCCAAGGGACCCAGTACTTC.

The genes are TRBV19 and TRBJ2-5; 11 bases fit TRBD1. Germline CDR1 reads LNHDA; CDR2 reads SQIVND (reference sequence). Unmatched junction bases numbered 1, after V lost 6 bases and J lost 4 bases. The CDR3 covers 13 residues. CDR3 bases: TGTGCCAGTAGCGGGACAGGGGGAGAGACCCAGTACTTC. Translating gives CASSGTGGETQYF.

The J gene is TRBJ1-1, the V gene TRBV5-4; D gene unclear. Per germline, CDR1 SGHNT and CDR2 YYREEE (reference sequence). Trimming pared 3 bases from V and 0 bases from J, leaving 9 bases between. CDR3 size: 14 residues. As DNA, the CDR3 is TGTGCCAGCAGCTCCTCGTCGGTGAACACTGAAGCTTTCTTT. It yields the protein CASSSSSVNTEAFF. Looking up the rest from reference TRBV5-4 and TRBJ1-1 gives the full variable domain: ETGVTQSPTHLIKTRGQQVTLRCSSQSGHNTVSWYQQALGQGPQFIFQYYREEENGRGNFPPRFSGLQFPNYSSELNVNALELDDSALYLCASSSSSVNTEAFFGQGTRLTVV.

The chain has TRBV28 and TRBJ1-6; D remains ambiguous. The length of the CDR3 is 16 residues. Per the germline V gene, CDR1 is MDHEN and CDR2 is SYDVKM. Trimming removed 5 bases from V and 6 bases from J, with 17 bases in between. As DNA, the CDR3 is TGTGCCAGCAGTCTGGACTTGCTCGGAGGTAATTCACCCCTCCACTTT. It specifies CASSLDLLGGNSPLHF.

V gene TRBV15 combines with J gene TRBJ1-3, with 7 nucleotides matching TRBD1. The CDR3 loop spans 16 amino acids. Per the germline V gene, CDR1 is LNHNV and CDR2 is YYDKDF (reference sequence). The junction had 4 bases not matched to a gene; V was cut back by 2 bases and J by 0 bases. DNA of the CDR3: TGTGCCACCAGCAGAAGGGACAGCTTCTCTGGAAACACCATATATTTT. Its protein product is CATSRRDSFSGNTIYF.

The V gene is TRBV7-9, the J gene TRBJ2-5; weak D call: TRBD2 (6 bases). The CDR3 is 16 amino acids. V lost 0 bases and J lost 4, with 15 bases in between. Looked up from germline, CDR1 is SEHNR and CDR2 is FQNEAQ (reference sequence). CDR3 nucleotides: TGTGCCAGCAGCTTAGCCCGGGGACTCGGGGTAGAGACCCAGTACTTC. Translated: CASSLARGLGVETQYF. The whole variable domain, filled in from reference TRBV7-9 and TRBJ2-5, reads DTGVSQNPRHKITKRGQNVTFRCDPISEHNRLYWYRQTLGQGPEFLTYFQNEAQLEKSRLLSDRFSAERPKGSFSTLEIQRTEQGDSAMYLCASSLARGLGVETQYFGPGTRLLVL.

The rearrangement links TRBV7-6 to TRBJ2-1, with 9 bases lining up with TRBD2. Germline V gives CDR1 SGHVS, CDR2 FNYEAQ. V lost 1 base and J lost 1; bases outside the gene matches: 5. This CDR3 comprises 17 residues. The chain's CDR3 is CASSLDIAGVSYNEQFF. The CDR3 DNA follows: TGTGCCAGCAGCTTAGACATAGCGGGAGTGTCCTACAATGAGCAGTTCTTC.

This chain connects TRBV11-2 to TRBJ1-1; TRBD1 matches 7 bases. J lost 5 bases, V lost 5 bases, and 5 bases had no gene match. Germline lookup yields CDR1 SGHAT and CDR2 FQNNGV. CDR3 length: 13 residues. DNA for the CDR3: TGTGCCAGCAGCCCCGCAGGGGGTACTGAAGCTTTCTTT. It codes for CASSPAGGTEAFF. The variable domain in full, completed from reference TRBV11-2 and TRBJ1-1, reads EAGVAQSPRYKIIEKRQSVAFWCNPISGHATLYWYQQILGQGPKLLIQFQNNGVVDDSQLPKDRFSAERLKGVDSTLKIQPAKLEDSAVYLCASSPAGGTEAFFGQGTRLTVV.

The rearrangement uses TRBV18 and TRBJ2-1; 8 nucleotides agree with TRBD1. Germline V gene data show CDR1 as KGHSH and CDR2 as LQKENI. The CDR3 length is 15 residues. J was trimmed by 2 bases and V by 6 bases; bases with no gene match: 6. CDR3 sequence reads: CASSSPGQAYNEQFF. The CDR3, as DNA: TGTGCCAGCTCGTCTCCGGGACAGGCCTACAATGAGCAGTTCTTC.

This chain links TRBV7-9 with TRBJ1-1, with 11 nucleotides matching TRBD1. V was pared by 5 bases and J by 2 bases, with 4 bases of the junction left unmatched. The CDR3 contains 15 residues. Germline CDR1 reads SEHNR; CDR2 reads FQNEAQ (reference sequence). The CDR3 sequence: CASSPGTGGNTEAFF. CDR3 coding DNA: TGTGCCAGCAGCCCAGGGACAGGGGGAAACACTGAAGCTTTCTTT.

The V gene is TRBV5-1, the J gene TRBJ2-1; TRBD1 matches 9 bases. The length of the CDR3 is 15 residues. V was clipped by 4 bases and J by 4 bases; unmatched bases: 6. Germline V lookup: CDR1 SGHRS, CDR2 YFSETQ. CDR3 in amino acids: CASSIGTGKYNEQFF. The CDR3 DNA reads TGCGCCAGCAGCATCGGGACAGGGAAATACAATGAGCAGTTCTTC. Drawing the rest from reference TRBV5-1 and TRBJ2-1, the complete variable domain is KAGVTQTPRYLIKTRGQQVTLSCSPISGHRSVSWYQQTPGQGLQFLFEYFSETQRNKGNFPGRFSGRQFSNSRSEMNVSTLELGDSALYLCASSIGTGKYNEQFFGPGTRLTVL.

The chain joins TRBV7-3 to TRBJ1-6, with D hard to call. The CDR3 extends over 14 amino acids. V was cut by 2 bases and J by 10 bases, with 12 bases left in between. Germline CDR1 SGHTA, CDR2 FQGTGA. The CDR3 loop is CASSLVPGGSPLHF. The CDR3 nucleotides are TGTGCCAGCAGCTTAGTTCCGGGAGGGTCACCCCTCCACTTT.

The chain combines TRBV19 with TRBJ2-7; TRBD2 aligns across 11 bases. V trimming: 10 bases; J trimming: 7 bases; junction bases outside the gene matches: 15. The CDR3 sequence is 15 residues long. Germline V lookup: CDR1 LNHDA, CDR2 SQIVND (reference sequence). CDR3 protein: CATSGGTPTFGEQYF. The DNA of the CDR3 is TGTGCCACTAGCGGGGGGACCCCCACTTTTGGTGAGCAGTACTTC.

This rearrangement joins TRBV6-5 to TRBJ2-2; D ambiguous. CDR1 and CDR2 (germline): MNHEY, SVGAGI. This CDR3 comprises 16 residues. The V gene lost 4 bases and the J gene lost 1 base, with 13 bases spanning the gap. The CDR3 DNA reads as TGTGCCAGCAGTTCCCGACATGGTCGGAACACCGGGGAGCTGTTTTTT. It is translated as CASSSRHGRNTGELFF.

CDR3 in DNA: TGTGCCAGCAGCTTATCTGGGGTGGAGGTCGAGCAGTACTTC. Translation gives CASSLSGVEVEQYF. The J gene is TRBJ2-7, the V gene TRBV7-2; perhaps TRBD2 as D (5 bases). Trimming took off 2 bases at V and 6 bases at J, with 14 bases between the two ends. Per the germline V gene, CDR1 is SGHTA and CDR2 is FQGNSA. This CDR3 comprises 14 residues.